This TCR beta chain emerged from a study of cytomegalovirus exposure and HLA in healthy donors. Comment on this clone: Its specificity is unknown.

PCR used 60 Vbeta primers and 13 Jbeta primers. Assay: immunoSEQ multiplex PCR; the TCRdb copy retains only in-frame clones and omits some. The repertoire holds under 100,000 clones, roughly 80% seen once, with about an eighth in the top ten. V shed 2 bases and J 6 bases; nucleotides not matched to a gene: 9. Per the germline V gene, CDR1 is SGHTA and CDR2 is FQGNSA. This CDR3 has 15 amino acids. Overall study results and limits: Under in vitro conditions, three CMV-associated chains were confirmed as specific for CMV antigens. The authors later linked a missense DCLRE1C variant to TCR beta V- and J-gene trimming.

The rearrangement joins TRBV7-2 to TRBJ2-7; 8 bases are a match to TRBD2. Sequencing was performed on PBMCs. This receptor was identified in a human donor in good health. The CDR3 sequence is CASSLRGGRQGEQYF. The CDR3, as DNA: TGTGCCAGCAGCTTACGGGGGGGGAGACAAGGCGAGCAGTACTTC.